This TCR beta chain is from a study of OX40 agonist ivuxolimab in advanced cancers. Across the study: It was permissible to have had prior anti-PD-1, anti-PD-L1 or anti-CTLA-4 therapy, and around 43% had some. Study outcomes and limitations: On average, CD8+ T cells showed a greater number of expanded clones than CD4+.

Germline values: CDR1 LGHNT, CDR2 FRNRAP. This CDR3 has 12 residues. Trimming stripped 1 base from V and 5 bases from J, with 3 bases between. Libraries were prepared by immunoSEQ multiplex PCR; TCRdb keeps only in-frame clonotypes and omits some of them. The sample lists roughly 100,000 clones; approximately 84% were seen once. In the case of this clone: Its antigen is not known.

This receptor was obtained from an adult with an advanced solid tumor such as melanoma, head and neck, liver or kidney cancer. V is TRBV12-5 and J is TRBJ1-5; D is ambiguous. The sequenced sample was CD4+ or CD8+ T cells sorted from blood, obtained in a trial of the OX40 agonist ivuxolimab. The CDR3 DNA reads TGTGCTAGTGGTTTGGGCGATCAGCCCCAGCATTTT. Translation: CASGLGDQPQHF.